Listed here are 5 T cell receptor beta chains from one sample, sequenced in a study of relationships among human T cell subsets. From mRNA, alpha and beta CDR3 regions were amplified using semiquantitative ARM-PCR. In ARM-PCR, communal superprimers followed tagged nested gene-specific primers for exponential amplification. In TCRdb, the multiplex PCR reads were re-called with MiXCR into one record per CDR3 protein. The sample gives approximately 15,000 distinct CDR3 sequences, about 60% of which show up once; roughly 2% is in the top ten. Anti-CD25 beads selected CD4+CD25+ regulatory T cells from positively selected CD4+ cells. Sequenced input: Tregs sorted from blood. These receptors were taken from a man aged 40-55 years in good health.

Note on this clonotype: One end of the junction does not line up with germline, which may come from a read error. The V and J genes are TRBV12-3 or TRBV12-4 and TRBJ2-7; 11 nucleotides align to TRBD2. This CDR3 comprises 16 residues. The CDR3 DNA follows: TGTGCCAGCAGTTCCCAGGAAGCTAGCGGGGGGCTCGGATTCTCCTTC. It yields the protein CASSSQEASGGLGFSF.

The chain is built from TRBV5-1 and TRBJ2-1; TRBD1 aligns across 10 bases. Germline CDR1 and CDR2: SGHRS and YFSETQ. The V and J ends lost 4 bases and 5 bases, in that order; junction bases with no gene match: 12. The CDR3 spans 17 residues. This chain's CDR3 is CASSREATGGIDNEQFF. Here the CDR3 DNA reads TGCGCCAGCAGCCGGGAAGCGACAGGGGGCATAGACAATGAGCAGTTCTTC.

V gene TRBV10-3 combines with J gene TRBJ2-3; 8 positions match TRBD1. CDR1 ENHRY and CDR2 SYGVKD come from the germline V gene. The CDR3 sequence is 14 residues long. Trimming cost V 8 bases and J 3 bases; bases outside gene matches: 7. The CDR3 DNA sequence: TGTGCCATCGGGTCGGGACAGGAGACAGATACGCAGTATTTT. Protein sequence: CAIGSGQETDTQYF.

The CDR3 nucleotides read TGTGCCAGCAGCCCTGGACAATCCTTCAACATTCAGTACTTC. This sequence encodes CASSPGQSFNIQYF. J is TRBJ2-4 and V is TRBV4-2; perhaps TRBD1 as D (5 bases). Trimming removed 4 bases from V and 7 bases from J, with 14 bases in between. Germline V gives CDR1 LGHNA, CDR2 YNFKEQ. The CDR3 totals 14 residues.

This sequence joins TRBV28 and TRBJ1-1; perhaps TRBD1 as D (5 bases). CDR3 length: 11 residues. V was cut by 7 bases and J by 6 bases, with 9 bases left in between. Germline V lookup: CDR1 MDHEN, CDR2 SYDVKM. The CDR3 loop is CASNRGAEAFF. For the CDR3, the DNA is TGTGCCAGCAATCGGGGGGCTGAAGCTTTCTTT.